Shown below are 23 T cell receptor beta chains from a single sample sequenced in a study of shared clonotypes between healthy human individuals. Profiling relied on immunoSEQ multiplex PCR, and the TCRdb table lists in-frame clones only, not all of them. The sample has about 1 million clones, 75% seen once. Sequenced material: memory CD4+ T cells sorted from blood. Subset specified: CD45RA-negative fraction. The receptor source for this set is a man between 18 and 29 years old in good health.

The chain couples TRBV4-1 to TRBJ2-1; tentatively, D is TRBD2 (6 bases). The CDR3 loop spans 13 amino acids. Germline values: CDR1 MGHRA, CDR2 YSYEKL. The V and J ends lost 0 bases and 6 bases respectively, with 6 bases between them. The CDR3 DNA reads TGCGCCAGCAGCCAAGAGGGAGGCAATGAGCAGTTCTTC. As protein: CASSQEGGNEQFF.

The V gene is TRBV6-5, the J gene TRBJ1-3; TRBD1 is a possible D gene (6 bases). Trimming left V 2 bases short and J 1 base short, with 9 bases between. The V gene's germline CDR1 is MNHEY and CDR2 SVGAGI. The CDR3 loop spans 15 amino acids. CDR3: CASSYDRSSGNTIYF. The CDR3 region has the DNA TGTGCCAGCAGTTACGACAGGTCTTCTGGAAACACCATATATTTT.

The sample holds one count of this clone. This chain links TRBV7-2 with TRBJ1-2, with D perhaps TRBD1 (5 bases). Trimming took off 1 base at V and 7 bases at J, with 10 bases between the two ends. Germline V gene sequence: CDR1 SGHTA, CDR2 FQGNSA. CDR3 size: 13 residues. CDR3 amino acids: CASSLEGLGGYTF. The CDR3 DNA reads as TGTGCCAGCAGCTTAGAGGGGTTAGGTGGCTACACCTTC.

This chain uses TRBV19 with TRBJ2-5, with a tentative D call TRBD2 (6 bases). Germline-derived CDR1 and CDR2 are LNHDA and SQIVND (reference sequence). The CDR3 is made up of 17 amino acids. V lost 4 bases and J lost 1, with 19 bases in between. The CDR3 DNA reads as TGTGCCAGTAGTACCCCCCGTTCGAGCGGGTTCCAAGAGACCCAGTACTTC. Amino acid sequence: CASSTPRSSGFQETQYF. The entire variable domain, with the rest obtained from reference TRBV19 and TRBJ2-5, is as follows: DGGITQSPKYLFRKEGQNVTLSCEQNLNHDAMYWYRQDPGQGLRLIYYSQIVNDFQKGDIAEGYSVSREKKESFPLTVTSAQKNPTAFYLCASSTPRSSGFQETQYFGPGTRLLVL.

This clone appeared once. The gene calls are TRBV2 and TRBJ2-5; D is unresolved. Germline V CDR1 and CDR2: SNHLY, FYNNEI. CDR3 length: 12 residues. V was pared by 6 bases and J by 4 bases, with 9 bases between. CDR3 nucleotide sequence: TGTGCCAGCAGCGCGCTTAGAGAGACCCAGTACTTC. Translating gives CASSALRETQYF.

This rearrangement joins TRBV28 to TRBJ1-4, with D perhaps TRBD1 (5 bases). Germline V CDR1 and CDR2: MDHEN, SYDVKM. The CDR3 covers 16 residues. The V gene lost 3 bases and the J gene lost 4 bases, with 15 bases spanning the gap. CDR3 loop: CASSFGEGLFNEKLFF. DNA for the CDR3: TGTGCCAGCAGTTTCGGGGAGGGACTGTTTAATGAAAAACTGTTTTTT.

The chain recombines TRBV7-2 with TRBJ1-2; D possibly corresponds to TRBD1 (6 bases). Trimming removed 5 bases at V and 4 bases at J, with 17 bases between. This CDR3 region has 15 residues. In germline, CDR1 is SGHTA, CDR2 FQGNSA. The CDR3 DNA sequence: TGTGCCAGCAGCACCCAGGGGCTTGATGGCTATGGCTACACCTTC. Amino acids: CASSTQGLDGYGYTF.

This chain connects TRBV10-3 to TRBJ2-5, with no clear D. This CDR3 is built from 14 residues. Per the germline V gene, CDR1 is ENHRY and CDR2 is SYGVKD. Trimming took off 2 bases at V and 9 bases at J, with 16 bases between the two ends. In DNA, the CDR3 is TGTGCCATCAGTGAGGGCCGTCTTGTAGTGGCCCAGTACTTC. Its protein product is CAISEGRLVVAQYF.

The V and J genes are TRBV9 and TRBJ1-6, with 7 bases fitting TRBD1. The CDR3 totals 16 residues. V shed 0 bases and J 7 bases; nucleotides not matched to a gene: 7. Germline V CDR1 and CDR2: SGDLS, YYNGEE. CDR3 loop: CASSVGEGAVNSPLHF. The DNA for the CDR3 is TGTGCCAGCAGCGTAGGGGAGGGGGCAGTAAATTCACCCCTCCACTTT. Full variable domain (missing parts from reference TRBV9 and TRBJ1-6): DSGVTQTPKHLITATGQRVTLRCSPRSGDLSVYWYQQSLDQGLQFLIQYYNGEERAKGNILERFSAQQFPDLHSELNLSSLELGDSALYFCASSVGEGAVNSPLHFGNGTRLTVT.

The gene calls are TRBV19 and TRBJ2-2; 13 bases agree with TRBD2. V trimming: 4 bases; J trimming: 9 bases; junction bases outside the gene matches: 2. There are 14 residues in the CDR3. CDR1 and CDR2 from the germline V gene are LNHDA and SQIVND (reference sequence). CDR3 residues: CASSTGLAGRELFF. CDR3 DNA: TGTGCCAGTAGTACGGGACTAGCGGGAAGGGAGCTGTTTTTT.

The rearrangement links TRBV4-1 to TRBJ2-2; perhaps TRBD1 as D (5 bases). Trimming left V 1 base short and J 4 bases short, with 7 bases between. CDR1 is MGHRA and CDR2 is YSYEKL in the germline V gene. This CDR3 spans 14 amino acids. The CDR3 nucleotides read TGCGCCAGCAGCCAAGTCAGGGCCACCGGGGAGCTGTTTTTT. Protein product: CASSQVRATGELFF.

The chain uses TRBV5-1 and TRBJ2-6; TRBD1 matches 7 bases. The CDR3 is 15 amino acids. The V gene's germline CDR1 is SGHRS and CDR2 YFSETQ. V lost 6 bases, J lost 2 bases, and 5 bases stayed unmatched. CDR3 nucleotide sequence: TGCGCCAGCACTGGAACAGGGGCTGGGGCCAACGTCCTGACTTTC. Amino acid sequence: CASTGTGAGANVLTF.

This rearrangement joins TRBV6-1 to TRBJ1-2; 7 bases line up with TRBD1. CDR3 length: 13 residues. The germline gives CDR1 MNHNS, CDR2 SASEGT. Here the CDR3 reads CAAAGQKAYGYTF. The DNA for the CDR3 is TGTGCAGCGGCGGGACAGAAAGCCTATGGCTACACCTTC.

The CDR3: CASTWDPSYEQYF. Here the CDR3 DNA reads TGCGCCAGCACTTGGGATCCATCCTACGAGCAGTACTTC. The rearrangement uses TRBV5-1 and TRBJ2-7; D gene ambiguous. Trimming took off 6 bases at V and 1 base at J, with 11 bases between the two ends. This CDR3 region has 13 residues. Germline assignment: CDR1 SGHRS and CDR2 YFSETQ.

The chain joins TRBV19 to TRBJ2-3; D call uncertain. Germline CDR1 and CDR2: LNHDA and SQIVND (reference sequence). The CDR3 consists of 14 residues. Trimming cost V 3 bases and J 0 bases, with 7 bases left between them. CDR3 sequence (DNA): TGTGCCAGTAGTATTTCGAGAAGCACAGATACGCAGTATTTT. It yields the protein CASSISRSTDTQYF.

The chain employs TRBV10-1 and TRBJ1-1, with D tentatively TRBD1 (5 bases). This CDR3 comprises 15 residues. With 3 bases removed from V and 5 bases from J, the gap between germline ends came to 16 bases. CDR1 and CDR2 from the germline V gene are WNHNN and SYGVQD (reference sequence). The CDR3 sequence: CASSESPGTTTEAFF. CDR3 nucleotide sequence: TGCGCCAGCAGTGAATCACCCGGGACTACAACTGAAGCTTTCTTT.

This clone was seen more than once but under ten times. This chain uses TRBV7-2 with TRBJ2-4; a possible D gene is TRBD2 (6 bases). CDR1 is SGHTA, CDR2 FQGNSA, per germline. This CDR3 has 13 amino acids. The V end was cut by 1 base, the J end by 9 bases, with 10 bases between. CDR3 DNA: TGTGCCAGCAGCTTAGGGAGGGCAGGCATTCAGTACTTC. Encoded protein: CASSLGRAGIQYF.

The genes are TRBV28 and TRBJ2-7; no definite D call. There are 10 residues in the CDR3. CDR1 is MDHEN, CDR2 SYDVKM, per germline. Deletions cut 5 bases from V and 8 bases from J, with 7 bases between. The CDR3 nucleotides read TGTGCCAGCAGTGGGGAACAGCAGTACTTC. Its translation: CASSGEQQYF.

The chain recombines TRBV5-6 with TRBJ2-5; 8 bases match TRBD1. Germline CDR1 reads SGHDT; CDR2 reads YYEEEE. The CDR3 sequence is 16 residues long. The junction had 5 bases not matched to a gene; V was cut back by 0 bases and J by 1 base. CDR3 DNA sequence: TGTGCCAGCAGCTTGGTCCGGGACAGGATCCAAGAGACCCAGTACTTC. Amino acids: CASSLVRDRIQETQYF. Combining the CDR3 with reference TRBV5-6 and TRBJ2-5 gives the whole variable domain DAGVTQSPTHLIKTRGQQVTLRCSPKSGHDTVSWYQQALGQGPQFIFQYYEEEERQRGNFPDRFSGHQFPNYSSELNVNALLLGDSALYLCASSLVRDRIQETQYFGPGTRLLVL.

CDR3 loop: CASSESRTSGNTIYF. The CDR3 nucleotides are TGTGCCAGCAGTGAATCAAGGACCTCTGGAAACACCATATATTTT. The chain recombines TRBV2 with TRBJ1-3; D remains ambiguous. The CDR3 is made up of 15 amino acids. Trimming removed 2 bases at V and 0 bases at J, with 8 bases between. Germline V gene data show CDR1 as SNHLY and CDR2 as FYNNEI.

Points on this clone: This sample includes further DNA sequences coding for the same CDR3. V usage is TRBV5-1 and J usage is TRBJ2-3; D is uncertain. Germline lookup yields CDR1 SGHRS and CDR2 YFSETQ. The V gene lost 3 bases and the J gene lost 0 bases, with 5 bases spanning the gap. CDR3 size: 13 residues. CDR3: CASSYSSTDTQYF. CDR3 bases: TGCGCCAGCAGCTATTCGAGCACAGATACGCAGTATTTT.

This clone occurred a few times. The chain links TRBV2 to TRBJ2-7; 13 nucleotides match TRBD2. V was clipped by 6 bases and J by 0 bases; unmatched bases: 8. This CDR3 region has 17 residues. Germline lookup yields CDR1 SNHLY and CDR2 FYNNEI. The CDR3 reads CASRQSGLAGDSYEQYF. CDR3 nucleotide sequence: TGTGCCAGCAGGCAGAGTGGACTAGCGGGGGACTCCTACGAGCAGTACTTC.

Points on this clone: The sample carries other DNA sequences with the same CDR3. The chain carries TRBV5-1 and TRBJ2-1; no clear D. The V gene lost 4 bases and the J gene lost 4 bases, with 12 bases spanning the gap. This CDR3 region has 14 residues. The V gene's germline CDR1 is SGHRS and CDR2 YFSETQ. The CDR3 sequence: CASSVRVGYNEQFF. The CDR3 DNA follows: TGCGCCAGCAGCGTACGAGTCGGATACAATGAGCAGTTCTTC. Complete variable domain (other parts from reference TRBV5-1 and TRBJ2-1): KAGVTQTPRYLIKTRGQQVTLSCSPISGHRSVSWYQQTPGQGLQFLFEYFSETQRNKGNFPGRFSGRQFSNSRSEMNVSTLELGDSALYLCASSVRVGYNEQFFGPGTRLTVL.